This T cell receptor beta chain was documented in a study of shared clonotypes between healthy human individuals. The CDR3 has 15 amino acids. CDR1 is SGHDT and CDR2 is YYEEEE in the germline V gene. The V end lost 0 bases, the J end lost 8 bases, and 16 bases lay between the germline ends. Several immunoSEQ plates received, in even portions, the genomic DNA of each subset. Ten immunoSEQ deep assay plates were used to sequence the DNA of unsorted PBMCs. The assay was immunoSEQ multiplex PCR, and TCRdb's table has in-frame clones only and misses some. The sample gives some 450,000 clones, about 74% of which show up once; around 13% is in the top ten. Free of recent acute infections or vaccinations, the donors were healthy HIV-negative adults. Only one count was recorded for this clone.

This chain joins TRBV5-6 and TRBJ2-3; no reliable D call. Sequenced input: PBMCs. The receptor was derived from a woman aged 35 to 49 in good health. Some clones in this sample may be carry-over from other donors' samples. The CDR3 DNA follows: TGTGCCAGCAGCTTGGGTCGTATCCGGGCAGGTACGCAGTATTTT. Residues: CASSLGRIRAGTQYF.